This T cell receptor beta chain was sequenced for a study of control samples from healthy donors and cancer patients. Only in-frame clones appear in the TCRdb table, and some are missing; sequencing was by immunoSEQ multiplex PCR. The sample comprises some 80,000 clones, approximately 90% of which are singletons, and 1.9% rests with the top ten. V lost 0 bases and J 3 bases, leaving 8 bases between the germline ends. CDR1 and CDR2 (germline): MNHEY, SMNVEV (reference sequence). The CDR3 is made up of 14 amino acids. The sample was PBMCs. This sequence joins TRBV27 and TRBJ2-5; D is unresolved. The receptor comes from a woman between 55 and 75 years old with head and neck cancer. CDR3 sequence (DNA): TGTGCCAGCAGTTTATCTTGGGGTGAAGAGACCCAGTACTTC. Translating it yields CASSLSWGEETQYF.